This TCR beta chain was sequenced for a study of cytomegalovirus exposure and HLA in healthy donors. The CDR3 spans 13 residues. Trimming pared 5 bases from V and 0 bases from J, leaving 5 bases between. Germline V gene sequence: CDR1 MNHNS, CDR2 SASEGT. PCR primers comprised 60 Vbeta and 13 Jbeta primers. Generated by immunoSEQ multiplex PCR, the TCRdb table keeps only in-frame clones and is missing some. The table has roughly 150,000 clones, roughly 80% seen once; the top ten hold roughly an eighth. This rearrangement joins TRBV6-1 to TRBJ1-5, with D unclear. The receptor's source is a woman aged 40 to 55 in good health and CMV-seronegative. Sequenced material: PBMCs. The DNA of the CDR3 is TGTGCCAGCAGTTCAGATAGCAATCAGCCCCAGCATTTT. This encodes CASSSDSNQPQHF.